What follows describes a single T cell receptor (beta chain). The repertoire was sequenced with immunoSEQ multiplex PCR; TCRdb's copy has only in-frame clones and lacks some. Of some 89,000 clones in the sample, approximately 81% were seen once. V dropped 6 bases and J dropped 4; count of bases not matched to a gene: 17. Germline V gene data show CDR1 as SQVTM and CDR2 as ANQGSEA. This CDR3 has 16 amino acids. This entry is derived from a study of control samples from healthy donors and cancer patients. The specimen was blood. This sequence joins TRBV29-1 and TRBJ1-1, with TRBD1 matching over 7 bases. The clonotype comes from a woman in her thirties or forties in good health. The CDR3 DNA reads TGCAGCGTCGACGCCCCTAACACCCCAGGGGGCACTGAAGCTTTCTTT. Protein sequence: CSVDAPNTPGGTEAFF.